The 5 T cell receptor beta chains presented below share a single source sample, sequenced in a study of technical replicates of blood from several donors. Sequenced by immunoSEQ multiplex PCR; TCRdb stores in-frame clones only, minus some. The table lists tens of thousands of clones, less than 97% of them singletons. The sequencing sample was made of T cells isolated from PBMCs. The receptors shown here come from a human donor in good health.

This clone has only a few counts. The rearrangement uses TRBV10-2 and TRBJ2-2; D is possibly TRBD1 (5 bases). Germline lookup yields CDR1 WSHSY and CDR2 SAAADI. With 7 bases removed from V and 2 bases from J, the gap between germline ends came to 11 bases. The length of the CDR3 is 14 residues. CDR3 nucleotides: TGCGCCAGCAACTACAGGCGTAACACCGGGGAGCTGTTTTTT. Amino acid sequence: CASNYRRNTGELFF.

The chain employs TRBV5-4 and TRBJ1-1; D ambiguous. There are 16 residues in the CDR3. Germline-derived CDR1 and CDR2 are SGHNT and YYREEE (reference sequence). V lost 0 bases and J 2 bases, leaving 14 bases between the germline ends. Here the CDR3 DNA reads TGTGCCAGCAGCTTGGAAGGAGGAGACCTCAACACTGAAGCTTTCTTT. Translation: CASSLEGGDLNTEAFF.

V is TRBV10-2 and J is TRBJ2-7; 7 nucleotides agree with TRBD1. The CDR3 runs to 13 residues. With 5 bases clipped from V and 7 bases from J, the junction kept 8 bases outside the gene matches. CDR1 WSHSY and CDR2 SAAADI come from the germline V gene. DNA of the CDR3: TGCGCCAGCAGTTATGGACAGGTTGGTGAGCAGTACTTC. It specifies CASSYGQVGEQYF.

This chain joins TRBV6-5 and TRBJ2-3, with D perhaps matching TRBD2 (7 bases). CDR3 length: 15 residues. Germline V gives CDR1 MNHEY, CDR2 SVGAGI. Trimming removed 1 base at V and 2 bases at J, with 10 bases between. CDR3 sequence (DNA): TGTGCCAGCAGTTACTTTGCGGGGGCCACAGATACGCAGTATTTT. Translated, it gives CASSYFAGATDTQYF.

This sequence joins TRBV5-4 and TRBJ1-2, with 7 bases matching TRBD1. The CDR3 has 17 residues. V was pared by 1 base and J by 4 bases, with 13 bases of the junction left unmatched. Germline CDR1 SGHNT, CDR2 YYREEE (reference sequence). The CDR3 DNA follows: TGTGCCAGCAGCTTGATGGACAGGCCAGGGCGGGTCTATGGCTACACCTTC. It specifies CASSLMDRPGRVYGYTF.